Here is one TCR beta chain with its context. The sample comes from a study of blood T cell repertoires in COVID-19. The repertoire was sequenced with immunoSEQ multiplex PCR; TCRdb's copy has only in-frame clones and lacks some. The table includes about 150,000 clones, approximately 88% detected once. Deletions cut 6 bases from V and 6 bases from J, with 12 bases between. The CDR3 covers 13 residues. The rearrangement links TRBV12-3 or TRBV12-4 to TRBJ1-5, with D possibly TRBD1 on 5 matching bases. The TCR originated in a man in his sixties with active or convalescent COVID-19. The sequenced sample consisted of peripheral blood. The CDR3 spells CASRYGGSQPQHF. The CDR3 DNA reads TGTGCCAGCAGGTATGGGGGGAGTCAGCCCCAGCATTTT.